This TCR beta chain is from a study of T cells in Graves' hyperthyroidism and ophthalmopathy. The germline V gene has CDR1 DFQATT and CDR2 SNEGSKA (reference sequence). V gave up 5 bases and J gave up 3 bases; unmatched junction bases: 2. The CDR3 covers 12 residues. Ophthalmopathy patients had Clinical Activity Score at least 3, NOSPECS grade at least 4, duration under 3 months. Fresh 10 ml peripheral blood yielded PBMCs. Authors of the study amplified TCR beta CDR3 regions from RNA transcripts. The primer set for the first-round RT-PCR of the TCR CDR3 was HTBI. TCRdb re-called the multiplex PCR reads through MiXCR, storing one row per CDR3 protein. The repertoire holds approximately 300,000 distinct CDR3 sequences, with approximately 18% as singletons.

The rearrangement links TRBV20-1 to TRBJ2-3, with 7 nucleotides matching TRBD2. The sample comprised blood. This TCR came from a man aged 50 to 60 with Graves' ophthalmopathy. The CDR3 DNA sequence: TGCAGTGCTGCGGGAGAGACAGATACGCAGTATTTT. Protein sequence: CSAAGETDTQYF.